This T cell receptor beta chain was sequenced for a study of early T cells in non-severe SARS-CoV-2 infection. Study information: Chains stayed unpaired after sequencing of bulk RNA from unsorted whole blood.

This clonotype was counted between two and nine times. Its antigen is still unknown. Regarding the study as a whole: A preference for anti-spike CD8 responses marked VDJdb matching, which missed private and CD4 specificities.

cDNA molecules, individually, were tagged with unique molecular identifiers. TCRdb itself ran the 5' RACE reads through MiXCR, one entry per CDR3 protein. Of tens of thousands of distinct CDR3 sequences listed, less than 15% are singletons. Germline CDR1 is SQVTM and CDR2 is ANQGSEA. The CDR3 consists of 15 residues. V lost 4 bases to trimming and J lost 6 bases; unmatched junction nucleotides: 12. This sequence originates from an adult who was a healthcare worker with PCR-confirmed SARS-CoV-2 infection or an uninfected control (not recorded which). Material for sequencing was whole blood. The J gene is TRBJ1-1, the V gene TRBV29-1, with TRBD1 matching 9 bases. The CDR3 nucleotides read TGCAGCGTTGTAAAATCCGGGACAGGGTTTTCTGAAGCTTTCTTT. Protein: CSVVKSGTGFSEAFF.